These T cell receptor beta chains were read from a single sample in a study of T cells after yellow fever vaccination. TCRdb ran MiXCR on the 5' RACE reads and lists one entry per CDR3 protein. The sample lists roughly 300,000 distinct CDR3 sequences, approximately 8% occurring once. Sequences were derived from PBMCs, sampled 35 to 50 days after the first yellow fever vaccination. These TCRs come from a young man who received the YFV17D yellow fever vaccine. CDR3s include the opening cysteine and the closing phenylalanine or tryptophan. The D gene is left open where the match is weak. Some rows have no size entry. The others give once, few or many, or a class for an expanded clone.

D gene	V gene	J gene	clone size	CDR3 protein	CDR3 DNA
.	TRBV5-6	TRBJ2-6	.	CASSLVGEANVLTF	TGTGCCAGCAGCTTGGTGGGGGAGGCCAACGTCCTGACTTTC
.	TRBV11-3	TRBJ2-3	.	CASSFGSGNTQYF	TGTGCCAGCAGCTTCGGGAGTGGGAATACGCAGTATTTT
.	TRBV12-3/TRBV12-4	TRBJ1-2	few	CASTQDGGYHGYTF	TGTGCCAGCACCCAGGACGGGGGATATCATGGCTACACCTTC
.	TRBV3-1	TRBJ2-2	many	CASSQGTVTGELFF	TGTGCCAGCAGCCAAGGGACAGTTACCGGGGAGCTGTTTTTT
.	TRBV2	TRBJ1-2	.	CASNIGAANYGYTF	TGTGCCAGCAATATCGGAGCAGCTAACTATGGCTACACCTTC
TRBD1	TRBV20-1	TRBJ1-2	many	CSATGGYGYTF	TGCAGTGCTACAGGGGGTTATGGCTACACCTTC
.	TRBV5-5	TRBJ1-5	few	CASSFLGGQPQHF	TGTGCCAGCAGCTTTTTGGGTGGGCAGCCCCAGCATTTT
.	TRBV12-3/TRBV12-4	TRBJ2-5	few	CASRLGPGGETQYF	TGTGCCAGCAGACTTGGGCCGGGCGGGGAGACCCAGTACTTC
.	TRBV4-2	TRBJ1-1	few	CASSQEVAPNTEAFF	TGTGCCAGCAGCCAAGAGGTCGCGCCGAACACTGAAGCTTTCTTT
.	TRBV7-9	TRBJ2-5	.	CASHRDLQETQYF	TGTGCCAGCCACAGAGATTTACAAGAGACCCAGTACTTC